This TCR beta chain comes out of a study of vaccination and CD4 T cells after COVID-19. The germline V and J ends were trimmed by 0 bases and 6 bases, with 17 bases remaining between them. Germline V gives CDR1 LGHNT, CDR2 FRNRAP. CDR3 length: 16 residues. The sample's treatment: roughly ten-day PBMC culture with coronavirus spike peptide pools or control peptides (ViraFEST assay). TCR sequencing followed the expansion of antigen-specific T cells with peptide pools in ViraFEST. An Oncomine TCR Beta short-read assay was used to sequence the DNA from cultured CD4+ T cells. TCRdb passed the PCR reads through MiXCR, listing each CDR3 protein once. The table lists 10,000 or so distinct CDR3 sequences, roughly 67% of them singletons, with around 28% in the top ten. To note about this clonotype: Its antigen remains unidentified.

V is TRBV12-5 and J is TRBJ1-1, with D possibly TRBD1 on 6 matching bases. The sample consisted of CD4+ T cells from blood, cultured in vitro. The sequence was obtained from a human donor who had recovered from COVID-19. The CDR3 here is CASGLVVNREVPEAFF. CDR3 in DNA: TGTGCTAGTGGTTTGGTAGTGAACAGGGAGGTCCCTGAAGCTTTCTTT.